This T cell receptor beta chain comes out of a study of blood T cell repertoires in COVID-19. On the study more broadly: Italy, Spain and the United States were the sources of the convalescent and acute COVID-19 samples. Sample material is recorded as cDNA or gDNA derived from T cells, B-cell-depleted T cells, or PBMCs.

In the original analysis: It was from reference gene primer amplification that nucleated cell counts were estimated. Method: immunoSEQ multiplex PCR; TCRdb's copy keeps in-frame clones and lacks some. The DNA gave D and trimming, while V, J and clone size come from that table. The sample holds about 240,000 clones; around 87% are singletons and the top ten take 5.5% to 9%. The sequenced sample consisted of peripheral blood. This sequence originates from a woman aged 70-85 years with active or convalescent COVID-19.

The CDR3 DNA reads as TGTGCCAGCAGCGATCGGGACAGACTCATCTACGAGCAGTACTTC. This encodes CASSDRDRLIYEQYF. The chain is built from TRBV11-2 and TRBJ2-7; 7 positions agree with TRBD1. The CDR3 loop spans 15 amino acids. After removal of 5 bases from V and 3 bases from J, the junction contained 10 bases not matched to a gene. Germline CDR1 and CDR2: SGHAT and FQNNGV.